The 25 T cell receptor beta chains below were found in one sample sequenced in a study of cytomegalovirus exposure and HLA in healthy donors. With 60 Vbeta and 13 Jbeta primers, the PCR was carried out. Only in-frame clones appear in the TCRdb table, and some are missing; sequencing was by immunoSEQ multiplex PCR. The sample lists fewer than 140,000 clones; over 70% were seen once. Sequencing was done on a sample of PBMCs. These receptors originate from a boy aged 5-17 years in good health and CMV-seronegative.

The V gene is TRBV4-1, the J gene TRBJ2-7, with 12 bases matching TRBD2. The CDR3 is made up of 15 amino acids. Trimming removed 5 bases from V and 5 bases from J; junction bases left unmatched: 7. CDR1 is MGHRA and CDR2 is YSYEKL in the germline V gene. CDR3 region: CASSNRLAGVNEQYF. CDR3 nucleotides: TGCGCCAGCAGCAACCGACTAGCGGGAGTTAACGAGCAGTACTTC.

The CDR3 sequence: CASSWTGADTGELFF. The CDR3 DNA follows: TGCGCCAGCAGCTGGACAGGGGCGGACACCGGGGAGCTGTTTTTT. The chain couples TRBV5-1 to TRBJ2-2; 9 bases are shared with TRBD1. The germline V gene encodes CDR1 SGHRS and CDR2 YFSETQ. The V gene end was trimmed by 3 bases and the J gene end by 3 bases; junction bases not matched to a gene: 3. The CDR3 extends over 15 amino acids.

The gene calls are TRBV9 and TRBJ2-3; 10 bases line up with TRBD2. The CDR3 has 16 residues. Per the germline V gene, CDR1 is SGDLS and CDR2 is YYNGEE. V was clipped by 1 base and J by 5 bases; unmatched bases: 7. CDR3 nucleotides: TGTGCCAGCAGCGTACTAGCGGGAGTAGTTGGAGATACGCAGTATTTT. Amino acids: CASSVLAGVVGDTQYF. Supplemented by reference TRBV9 and TRBJ2-3, the full variable domain reads DSGVTQTPKHLITATGQRVTLRCSPRSGDLSVYWYQQSLDQGLQFLIQYYNGEERAKGNILERFSAQQFPDLHSELNLSSLELGDSALYFCASSVLAGVVGDTQYFGPGTRLTVL.

This chain links TRBV10-3 with TRBJ1-5; 10 bases fit TRBD1. The CDR3 is 15 residues long. The germline V gene encodes CDR1 ENHRY and CDR2 SYGVKD. V was clipped by 5 bases and J by 2 bases; unmatched bases: 3. The CDR3 spells CAISPGTGGNQPQHF. As DNA, the CDR3 is TGTGCCATCAGTCCCGGGACAGGGGGCAATCAGCCCCAGCATTTT.

The chain links TRBV6-4 to TRBJ1-1, with 8 bases matching TRBD1. With 11 bases clipped from V and 3 bases from J, the junction kept 14 bases outside the gene matches. This CDR3 is 15 amino acids long. The germline V gene encodes CDR1 MRHNA and CDR2 SNTAGT. The CDR3 here is CASHAGPGGDTEAFF. CDR3 nucleotide sequence: TGTGCCTCCCATGCGGGGCCAGGGGGCGACACTGAAGCTTTCTTT.

This clone was seen a handful of times. The chain couples TRBV10-2 to TRBJ2-1; 9 positions match TRBD1. This CDR3 is 13 amino acids long. Germline CDR1 reads WSHSY; CDR2 reads SAAADI. The junction had 6 bases not matched to a gene; V was cut back by 8 bases and J by 7 bases. The CDR3 DNA reads TGCGCCAGCCGGGACAGGGCTAGGAATGAGCAGTTCTTC. The encoded protein is CASRDRARNEQFF.

The chain carries TRBV5-1 and TRBJ2-3, with D perhaps matching TRBD2 (6 bases). Germline values: CDR1 SGHRS, CDR2 YFSETQ. V shed 1 base and J shed 2 bases, with 11 bases lying between them. The CDR3 covers 15 residues. CDR3 bases: TGCGCCAGCAGCTTGTCGGACTACAACACAGATACGCAGTATTTT. Protein: CASSLSDYNTDTQYF.

The V call is TRBV7-8, the J call TRBJ2-3, with 7 bases aligning to TRBD2. The CDR3 has 15 residues. After removal of 6 bases from V and 6 bases from J, the junction contained 12 bases not matched to a gene. Looked up from germline, CDR1 is SGHVS and CDR2 is FQNEAQ. The CDR3 loop is CASSWESAGRDTQYF. The CDR3 nucleotides are TGTGCCAGCAGTTGGGAGTCCGCCGGGAGGGATACGCAGTATTTT.

A few counts support this clone. The rearrangement links TRBV6-5 to TRBJ1-6; 7 bases map to TRBD1. CDR1 and CDR2 (germline): MNHEY, SVGAGI. J gave up 6 bases and V 6 bases, and 8 bases lay outside the gene matches. This CDR3 region has 15 residues. Written as DNA, the CDR3 is TGTGCCAGCAGGACACACCGGGACAGTAATTCACCCCTCCACTTT. Its translation is CASRTHRDSNSPLHF.

V gene TRBV9 combines with J gene TRBJ1-3; 7 bases fit TRBD1. The CDR3 covers 15 residues. In germline, CDR1 is SGDLS, CDR2 YYNGEE. V lost 3 bases and J lost 2; bases outside the gene matches: 5. The CDR3 nucleotides are TGTGCCAGCAGCGCGAGACAGGGTGCTGGAAACACCATATATTTT. Translating gives CASSARQGAGNTIYF. Full variable domain (remainder filled in from reference TRBV9 and TRBJ1-3): DSGVTQTPKHLITATGQRVTLRCSPRSGDLSVYWYQQSLDQGLQFLIQYYNGEERAKGNILERFSAQQFPDLHSELNLSSLELGDSALYFCASSARQGAGNTIYFGEGSWLTVV.

The chain couples TRBV6-1 to TRBJ1-2; D is ambiguous. Trimming shortened V by 5 bases and J by 7 bases, and 20 bases separated the two germline ends. The germline CDR1 and CDR2 sequences are MNHNS and SASEGT. There are 15 residues in the CDR3. CDR3 sequence reads: CASSRPTRAAGGYTF. CDR3 bases: TGTGCCAGCAGTCGACCTACAAGGGCGGCGGGTGGCTACACCTTC.

V usage is TRBV28 and J usage is TRBJ2-1, with TRBD2 matching over 13 bases. V lost 5 bases and J lost 9; bases outside the gene matches: 10. CDR1 is MDHEN, CDR2 SYDVKM, per germline. CDR3 size: 16 residues. The CDR3: CASSIPGTSGTGEQFF. Written as DNA, the CDR3 is TGTGCCAGCAGTATACCCGGGACTAGCGGGACGGGTGAGCAGTTCTTC.

The V and J genes are TRBV2 and TRBJ2-1; the D gene is possibly TRBD1 (6 bases). Germline CDR1 is SNHLY and CDR2 is FYNNEI. The CDR3 runs to 13 residues. V was cut by 4 bases and J by 4 bases, with 8 bases left in between. CDR3 sequence reads: CASSVQGYNEQFF. In DNA, the CDR3 is TGTGCCAGCAGTGTCCAGGGGTACAATGAGCAGTTCTTC.

The rearrangement uses TRBV5-1 and TRBJ2-3; TRBD2 matches 8 bases. The V gene end was trimmed by 3 bases and the J gene end by 7 bases; junction bases not matched to a gene: 13. Germline V CDR1 and CDR2: SGHRS, YFSETQ. CDR3 size: 16 residues. CDR3 bases: TGCGCCAGCAGCTCGCTGAGGCGGGGGGCCTCAAATACGCAGTATTTT. Encoded protein: CASSSLRRGASNTQYF.

This sequence joins TRBV5-8 and TRBJ1-1; 8 positions match TRBD1. There are 13 residues in the CDR3. J lost 4 bases, V lost 5 bases, and 4 bases had no gene match. Per germline, CDR1 SGHTS and CDR2 YDEGEE. CDR3 sequence (DNA): TGTGCCAGCAGGCAGACAGGGGCCACTGAAGCTTTCTTT. This encodes CASRQTGATEAFF.

The chain employs TRBV15 and TRBJ2-2; D call uncertain. Trimming took 0 bases from V and 8 from J, leaving 7 bases between them. The CDR3 totals 13 residues. Germline loops: CDR1 LNHNV, CDR2 YYDKDF (reference sequence). The CDR3 DNA sequence: TGTGCCACCAGCAGAGATAGTGTTGGGGAGCTGTTTTTT. Translating it yields CATSRDSVGELFF.

This chain links TRBV2 with TRBJ1-5; 7 positions match TRBD1. Losses at the gene ends were 6 bases for V and 3 bases for J; bases not matched to a gene: 8. The CDR3 contains 15 residues. Per the germline V gene, CDR1 is SNHLY and CDR2 is FYNNEI. The CDR3 DNA reads as TGTGCCAGCAGGGACGGCAGGGGGAACAATCAGCCCCAGCATTTT. It encodes CASRDGRGNNQPQHF.

This chain connects TRBV7-6 to TRBJ1-6, with a tentative D call TRBD1 (6 bases). Germline V CDR1 and CDR2: SGHVS, FNYEAQ. Trimming left V 6 bases short and J 5 bases short, with 14 bases between. The CDR3 is 15 residues long. The CDR3 nucleotides read TGTGCCAGCAGGGCAAGGGGGACAAATAATTCACCCCTCCACTTT. Translated, it gives CASRARGTNNSPLHF.

V gene TRBV7-9 combines with J gene TRBJ2-3, with 9 bases aligning to TRBD2. CDR3 length: 15 amino acids. The J segment lost 6 bases and the V segment lost 5 bases, leaving 9 bases of the junction unmatched. Per germline, CDR1 SEHNR and CDR2 FQNEAQ (reference sequence). The CDR3 spells CASSPGTSSWDTQYF. CDR3 in DNA: TGTGCCAGCAGCCCCGGGACTAGCTCTTGGGATACGCAGTATTTT.

The chain employs TRBV30 and TRBJ2-2, with D perhaps TRBD1 (6 bases). Trimming cost V 4 bases and J 4 bases, with 10 bases left between them. There are 13 residues in the CDR3. Germline V gene lookup returns CDR1 GTSNPN and CDR2 SVGIG (reference sequence). CDR3 loop: CAWKGHLTGELFF. The CDR3 coding sequence is TGTGCCTGGAAGGGACACCTCACCGGGGAGCTGTTTTTT. Filled out from reference TRBV30 and TRBJ2-2, the complete variable domain reads SQTIHQWPATLVQPVGSPLSLECTVEGTSNPNLYWYRQAAGRGLQLLFYSVGIGQISSEVPQNLSASRPQDRQFILSSKKLLLSDSGFYLCAWKGHLTGELFFGEGSRLTVL.

The V call is TRBV6-4, the J call TRBJ2-1; 13 nucleotides line up with TRBD2. Germline trimming cut 4 bases from V and 4 bases from J; bases unmatched to any gene: 1. CDR1 and CDR2 (germline): MRHNA, SNTAGT. The CDR3 has 15 amino acids. The CDR3 DNA is TGTGCCAGCAGTGGGACTAGCGGGGGTTACAATGAGCAGTTCTTC. It encodes CASSGTSGGYNEQFF.

V is TRBV7-6 and J is TRBJ2-7; 7 bases are a match to TRBD1. From germline, CDR1 is SGHVS and CDR2 FNYEAQ. The V segment lost 5 bases and the J segment 2 bases; nucleotides outside the gene matches: 3. This CDR3 comprises 13 residues. In DNA, the CDR3 is TGTGCCAGCAGCGGTGGGACAGCCTACGAGCAGTACTTC. Protein sequence: CASSGGTAYEQYF.

The V and J genes are TRBV28 and TRBJ2-4, with D maybe TRBD2 (5 bases). CDR1 is MDHEN, CDR2 SYDVKM, per germline. The CDR3 spans 13 residues. Trimming shortened V by 5 bases and J by 6 bases, and 11 bases separated the two germline ends. CDR3 DNA: TGTGCCAGCAGTCCACCGGGGATAAACATTCAGTACTTC. Its protein product is CASSPPGINIQYF.

The chain couples TRBV6-1 to TRBJ2-5; TRBD1 is a possible D gene (5 bases). CDR3 length: 14 residues. The germline CDR1 and CDR2 sequences are MNHNS and SASEGT. Trimming took 0 bases from V and 7 from J, leaving 12 bases between them. This CDR3 is CASSEAPGMATQYF. Here the CDR3 DNA reads TGTGCCAGCAGTGAAGCGCCAGGGATGGCGACCCAGTACTTC.

The V and J genes are TRBV2 and TRBJ1-5; TRBD1 matches 7 bases. This CDR3 has 14 amino acids. The germline V gene has CDR1 SNHLY and CDR2 FYNNEI. J was trimmed by 5 bases and V by 5 bases; bases with no gene match: 6. CDR3 bases: TGTGCCAGCAGTTCCGACAGGGAGTATCAGCCCCAGCATTTT. Translating it yields CASSSDREYQPQHF.